This T cell receptor beta chain appears in the sequencing data of a study of vaccination and CD4 T cells after COVID-19. On the study more broadly: Median time from COVID diagnosis to post-COVID sampling was about 14 weeks (35 to 161).

Sequencing of cultured CD4+ T cell DNA used the Oncomine TCR Beta short-read assay. TCRdb analysed the PCR reads with MiXCR anew, one entry per CDR3 protein. The sample consists of over 12,000 distinct CDR3 sequences, 48% of them appearing once. The J segment lost 4 bases and the V segment lost 0 bases, leaving 5 bases of the junction unmatched. This CDR3 region has 14 residues. Germline CDR1 DFQATT, CDR2 SNEGSKA (reference sequence). Treatment in this sample: roughly 11-day PBMC culture with coronavirus spike peptide pools or control peptides (ViraFEST assay). With peptide pools, ViraFEST first expanded antigen-specific T cells and afterwards sequenced their TCRs. Negative selection recovered the CD4+ T cells once they had spent about eleven days in culture. For this clonotype: The target antigen is unknown.

The chain uses TRBV20-1 and TRBJ1-2, with 7 bases lining up with TRBD1. The TCR sequence derives from a human donor who had recovered from COVID-19. Sequencing input: CD4+ T cells from blood, cultured in vitro. CDR3 coding DNA: TGCAGTGCTAGAGACGGACGACAGGGCTATGGCTACACCTTC. It codes for CSARDGRQGYGYTF.